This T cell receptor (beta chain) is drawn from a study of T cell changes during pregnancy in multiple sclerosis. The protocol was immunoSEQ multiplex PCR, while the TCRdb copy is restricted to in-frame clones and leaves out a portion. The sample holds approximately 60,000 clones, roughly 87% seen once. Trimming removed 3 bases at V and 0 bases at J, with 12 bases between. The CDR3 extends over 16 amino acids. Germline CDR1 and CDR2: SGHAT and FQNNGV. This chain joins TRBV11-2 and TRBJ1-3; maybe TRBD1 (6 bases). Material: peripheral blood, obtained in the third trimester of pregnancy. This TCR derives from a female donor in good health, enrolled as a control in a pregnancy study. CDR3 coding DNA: TGTGCCAGCAGCTTGTTAACAGGGAACTCTGGAAACACCATATATTTT. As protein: CASSLLTGNSGNTIYF. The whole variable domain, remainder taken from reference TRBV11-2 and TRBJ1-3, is EAGVAQSPRYKIIEKRQSVAFWCNPISGHATLYWYQQILGQGPKLLIQFQNNGVVDDSQLPKDRFSAERLKGVDSTLKIQPAKLEDSAVYLCASSLLTGNSGNTIYFGEGSWLTVV.